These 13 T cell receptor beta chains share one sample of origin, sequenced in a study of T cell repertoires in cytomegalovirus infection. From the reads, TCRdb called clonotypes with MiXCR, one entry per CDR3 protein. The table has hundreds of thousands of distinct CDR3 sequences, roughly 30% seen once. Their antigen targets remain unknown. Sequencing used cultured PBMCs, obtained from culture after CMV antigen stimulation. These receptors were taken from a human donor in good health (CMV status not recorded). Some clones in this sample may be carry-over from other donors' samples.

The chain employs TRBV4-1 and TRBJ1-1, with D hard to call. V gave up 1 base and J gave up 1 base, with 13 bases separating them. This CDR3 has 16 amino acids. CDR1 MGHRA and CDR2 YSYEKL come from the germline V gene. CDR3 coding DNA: TGCGCCAGCAGCCAAGGGACCTGGAGGGAGAACACTGAAGCTTTCTTT. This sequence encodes CASSQGTWRENTEAFF.

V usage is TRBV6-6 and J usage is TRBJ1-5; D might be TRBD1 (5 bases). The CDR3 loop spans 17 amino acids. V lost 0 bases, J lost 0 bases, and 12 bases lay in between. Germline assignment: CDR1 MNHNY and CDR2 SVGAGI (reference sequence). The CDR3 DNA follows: TGTGCCAGCAGTTACTCTGGGGGACCATATAGCAATCAGCCCCAGCATTTT. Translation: CASSYSGGPYSNQPQHF.

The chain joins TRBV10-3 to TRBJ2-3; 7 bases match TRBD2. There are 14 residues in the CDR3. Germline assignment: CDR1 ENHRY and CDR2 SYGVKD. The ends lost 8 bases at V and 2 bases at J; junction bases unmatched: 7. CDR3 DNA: TGTGCCATCCTAGCGGAGGCTTCCACAGATACGCAGTATTTT. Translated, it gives CAILAEASTDTQYF.

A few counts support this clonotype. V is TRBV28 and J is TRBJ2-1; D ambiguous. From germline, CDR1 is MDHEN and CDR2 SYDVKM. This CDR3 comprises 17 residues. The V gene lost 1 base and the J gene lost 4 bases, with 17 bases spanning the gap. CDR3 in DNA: TGTGCCAGCAGTTTATTGGGCGGTTCTTTCACTTACAATGAGCAGTTCTTC. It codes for CASSLLGGSFTYNEQFF.

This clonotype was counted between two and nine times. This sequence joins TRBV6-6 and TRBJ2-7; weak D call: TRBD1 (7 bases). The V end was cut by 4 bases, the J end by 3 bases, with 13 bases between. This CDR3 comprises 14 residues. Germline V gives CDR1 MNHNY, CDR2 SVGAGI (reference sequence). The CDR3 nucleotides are TGTGCCAGCAGTTCCAGGGGGGCCAACTACGAGCAGTACTTC. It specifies CASSSRGANYEQYF.

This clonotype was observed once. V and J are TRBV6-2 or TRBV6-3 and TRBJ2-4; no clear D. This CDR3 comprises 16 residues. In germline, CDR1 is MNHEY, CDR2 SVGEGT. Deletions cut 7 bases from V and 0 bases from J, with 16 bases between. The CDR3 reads CASTADLSPAKNIQYF. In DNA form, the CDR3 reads TGTGCCAGCACCGCGGATTTGTCTCCAGCCAAAAACATTCAGTACTTC.

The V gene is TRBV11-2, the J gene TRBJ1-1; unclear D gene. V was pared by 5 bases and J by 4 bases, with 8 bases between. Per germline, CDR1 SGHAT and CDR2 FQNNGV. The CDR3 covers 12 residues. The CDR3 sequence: CASSTDGTEAFF. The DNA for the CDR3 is TGTGCCAGCAGCACGGATGGCACTGAAGCTTTCTTT.

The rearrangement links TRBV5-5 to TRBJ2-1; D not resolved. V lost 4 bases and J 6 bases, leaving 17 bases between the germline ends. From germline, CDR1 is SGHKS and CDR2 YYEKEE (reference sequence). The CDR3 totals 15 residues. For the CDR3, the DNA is TGTGCCAGCAGCCAGCCCTTAGGAAATGGCAATGAGCAGTTCTTC. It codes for CASSQPLGNGNEQFF.

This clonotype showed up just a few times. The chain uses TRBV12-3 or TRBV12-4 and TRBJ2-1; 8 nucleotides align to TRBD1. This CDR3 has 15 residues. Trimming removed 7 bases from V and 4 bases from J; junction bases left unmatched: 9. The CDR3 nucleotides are TGTGCCAGCACCCCCGTAGGACAGGGATACAATGAGCAGTTCTTC. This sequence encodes CASTPVGQGYNEQFF.

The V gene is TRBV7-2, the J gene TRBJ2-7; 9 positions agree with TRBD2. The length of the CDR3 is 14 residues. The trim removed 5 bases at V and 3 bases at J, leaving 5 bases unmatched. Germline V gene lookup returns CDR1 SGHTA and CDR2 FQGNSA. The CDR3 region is CASSLSGGDYEQYF. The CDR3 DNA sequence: TGTGCCAGCAGCCTTAGCGGGGGTGACTACGAGCAGTACTTC. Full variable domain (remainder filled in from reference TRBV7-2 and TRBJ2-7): GAGVSQSPSNKVTEKGKDVELRCDPISGHTALYWYRQSLGQGLEFLIYFQGNSAPDKSGLPSDRFSAERTGGSVSTLTIQRTQQEDSAVYLCASSLSGGDYEQYFGPGTRLTVT.

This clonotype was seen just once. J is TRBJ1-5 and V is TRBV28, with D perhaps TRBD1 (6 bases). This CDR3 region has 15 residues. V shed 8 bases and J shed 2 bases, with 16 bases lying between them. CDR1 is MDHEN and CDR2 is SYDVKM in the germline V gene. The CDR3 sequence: CASFRGARGNQPQHF. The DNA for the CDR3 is TGTGCCAGCTTTCGGGGGGCGCGGGGCAATCAGCCCCAGCATTTT.

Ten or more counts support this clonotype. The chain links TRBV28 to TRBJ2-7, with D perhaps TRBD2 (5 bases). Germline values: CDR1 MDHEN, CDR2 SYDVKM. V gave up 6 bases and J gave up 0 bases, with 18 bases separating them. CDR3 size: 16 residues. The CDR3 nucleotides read TGTGCCAGCAGGGGGAAAACTGGACTGGTCTCCTACGAGCAGTACTTC. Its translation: CASRGKTGLVSYEQYF.

CDR3 sequence (DNA): TGCGCCAGCAGCCAAAGAAACCTAAAAGGCTATGGCTACACCTTC. Translated, it gives CASSQRNLKGYGYTF. The chain uses TRBV4-1 and TRBJ1-2, with D unclear. V lost 2 bases and J lost 4, with 14 bases in between. This CDR3 has 15 residues. The germline CDR1 and CDR2 sequences are MGHRA and YSYEKL.